This T cell receptor (beta chain) was recovered during a study of T cell responses to AZD1222 COVID-19 vaccine. Study summary: Combined were second doses at about 4 or about 12 weeks.

With regard to this clone: Its matching antigen is unknown.

Findings and caveats of the study: A rise in Spike-specific TCR breadth and depth followed two AZD1222 doses. Seropositivity was recorded at baseline in only 6 or 7 AZD1222 recipients. Variant regions that are unmutated are reportedly the target of nearly half of spike-specific TCRs.

Libraries were prepared by immunoSEQ multiplex PCR; TCRdb keeps only in-frame clonotypes and omits some of them. The repertoire holds 150,000 to 200,000 clones, with about 91% as singletons. The CDR3 consists of 18 residues. V lost 1 base to trimming and J lost 4 bases, with 22 bases between them. The germline CDR1 and CDR2 sequences are LNHNV and YYDKDF (reference sequence). The sample was peripheral blood, taken on day 0 of AZD1222 vaccination. The gene calls are TRBV15 and TRBJ1-2; D perhaps matches TRBD1 (5 bases). This receptor was taken from an adult in good health. This chain's CDR3 is CATSRARTGPPGSYGYTF. The CDR3 region has the DNA TGTGCCACCAGCAGAGCGAGAACGGGACCCCCAGGCAGCTATGGCTACACCTTC.